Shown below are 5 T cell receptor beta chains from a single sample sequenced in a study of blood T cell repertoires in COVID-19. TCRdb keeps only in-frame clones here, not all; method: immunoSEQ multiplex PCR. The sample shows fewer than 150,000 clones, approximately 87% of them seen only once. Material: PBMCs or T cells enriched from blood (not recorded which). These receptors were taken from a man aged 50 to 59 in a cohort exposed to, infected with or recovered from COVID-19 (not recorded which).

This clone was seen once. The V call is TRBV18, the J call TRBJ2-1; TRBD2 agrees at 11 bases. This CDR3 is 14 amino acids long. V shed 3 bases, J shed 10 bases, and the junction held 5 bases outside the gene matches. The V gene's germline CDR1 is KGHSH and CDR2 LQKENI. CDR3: CASSPLAGGREQFF. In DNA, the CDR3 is TGTGCCAGCTCACCGTTAGCGGGGGGGCGGGAGCAGTTCTTC.

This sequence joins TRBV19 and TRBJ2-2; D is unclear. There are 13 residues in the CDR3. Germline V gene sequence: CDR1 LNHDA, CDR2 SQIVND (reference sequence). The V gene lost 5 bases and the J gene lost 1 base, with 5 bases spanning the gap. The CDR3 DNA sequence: TGTGCCAGTAGTTCCCGGAACACCGGGGAGCTGTTTTTT. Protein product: CASSSRNTGELFF.

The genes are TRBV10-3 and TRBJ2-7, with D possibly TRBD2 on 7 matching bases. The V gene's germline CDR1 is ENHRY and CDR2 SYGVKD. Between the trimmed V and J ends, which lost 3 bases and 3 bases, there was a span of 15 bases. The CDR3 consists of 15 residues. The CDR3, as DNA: TGTGCCATCAGTGAAGGGACATCGGGGGGCTACGAGCAGTACTTC. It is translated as CAISEGTSGGYEQYF.

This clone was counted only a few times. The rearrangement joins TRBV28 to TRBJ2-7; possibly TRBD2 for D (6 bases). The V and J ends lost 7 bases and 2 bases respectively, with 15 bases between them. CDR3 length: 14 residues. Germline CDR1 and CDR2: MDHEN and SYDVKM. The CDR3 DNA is TGTGCCAGCAATAGTCCCGGGGGACCCTACGAGCAGTACTTC. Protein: CASNSPGGPYEQYF.

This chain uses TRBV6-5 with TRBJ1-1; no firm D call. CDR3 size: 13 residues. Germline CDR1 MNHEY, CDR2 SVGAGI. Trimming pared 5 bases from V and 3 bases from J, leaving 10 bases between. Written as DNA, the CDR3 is TGTGCCAGCAGTCATGACTCTGACACTGAAGCTTTCTTT. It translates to CASSHDSDTEAFF.